These 20 T cell receptor beta chains share one sample of origin, sequenced in a study of CD8+CD57+ T cells in acquired aplastic anemia. Profiles of TCR beta VDJ and CDR3 were generated from a genomic DNA template. TCRdb analysed the reads with MiXCR anew, one entry per CDR3 protein. The sample has some 70,000 distinct CDR3 sequences, roughly 50% seen once. The sequenced sample consisted of sorted CD4+, CD8+, or CD8+CD57+ T cells (not recorded which) from PBMCs. These TCRs come from a human donor in good health, serving as a control.

This clonotype qualifies as medium-sized. The genes are TRBV24-1 and TRBJ2-7; TRBD2 is a possible D gene (6 bases). V was pared by 4 bases and J by 6 bases, with 15 bases between. The CDR3 has 14 residues. Germline V gene data show CDR1 as KGHDR and CDR2 as SFDVKD. The CDR3 coding sequence is TGTGCCACCAGTGAATCGCGGGACGTCGGCGAGCAGTACTTC. Encoded protein: CATSESRDVGEQYF.

This clonotype appeared many times. The rearrangement links TRBV6-1 to TRBJ1-4; possible D gene TRBD1, 6 bases. Between the trimmed V and J ends, which lost 6 bases and 5 bases, there was a span of 16 bases. The germline V gene has CDR1 MNHNS and CDR2 SASEGT. This CDR3 contains 15 residues. The DNA of the CDR3 is TGTGCCAGCAGACCTTACAGGGTTGGGAATGAAAAACTGTTTTTT. Residues: CASRPYRVGNEKLFF.

This clonotype was observed once. The chain couples TRBV11-2 to TRBJ1-1, with TRBD1 as a possible D gene (5 bases). Deletions cut 7 bases from V and 11 bases from J, with 20 bases between. The CDR3 is 13 amino acids. The germline gives CDR1 SGHAT, CDR2 FQNNGV. CDR3 nucleotide sequence: TGTGCCAGCACCAACCTTGGGGCGCTTGAGGCTTTCTTT. This sequence encodes CASTNLGALEAFF.

The chain employs TRBV10-2 and TRBJ2-7, with 12 bases matching TRBD2. V dropped 4 bases and J dropped 5; count of bases not matched to a gene: 6. Germline V gives CDR1 WSHSY, CDR2 SAAADI. The CDR3 runs to 15 residues. The CDR3 loop reads CASSAEGLAGNEQYF. The CDR3 nucleotides read TGCGCCAGCAGTGCTGAAGGACTAGCGGGAAACGAGCAGTACTTC.

This chain joins TRBV9 and TRBJ2-1; TRBD2 aligns across 10 bases. After removal of 2 bases from V and 0 bases from J, the junction contained 2 bases not matched to a gene. This CDR3 spans 16 amino acids. CDR1 and CDR2 (germline): SGDLS, YYNGEE. CDR3 in amino acids: CASSVGLAASYNEQFF. The CDR3, as DNA: TGTGCCAGCAGCGTCGGACTAGCGGCCTCCTACAATGAGCAGTTCTTC.

This clonotype was observed a handful of times. The rearrangement links TRBV19 to TRBJ2-5; 8 bases are shared with TRBD1. The CDR3 totals 17 residues. The junction had 11 bases not matched to a gene; V was cut back by 0 bases and J by 5 bases. Per germline, CDR1 LNHDA and CDR2 SQIVND (reference sequence). CDR3 protein: CASSIDLWGRGLETQYF. Written as DNA, the CDR3 is TGTGCCAGTAGTATAGATCTATGGGGCAGGGGGCTTGAGACCCAGTACTTC.

The chain uses TRBV2 and TRBJ2-3, with a tentative D call TRBD2 (5 bases). The CDR3 consists of 15 residues. Germline assignment: CDR1 SNHLY and CDR2 FYNNEI. V was pared by 6 bases and J by 4 bases, with 17 bases between. The CDR3 sequence: CASREQRGGPDTQYF. The DNA of the CDR3 is TGTGCCAGCAGGGAACAAAGAGGAGGCCCAGATACGCAGTATTTT.

This clonotype was seen once. A much larger clone sits a single nucleotide away, making a read error possible. V usage is TRBV3-1 and J usage is TRBJ1-3; D ambiguous. The CDR3 runs 13 residues. Germline V gene lookup returns CDR1 LGHDT and CDR2 YNNKEL (reference sequence). The DNA of the CDR3 is TGTGCCAGCAGCGGTGCGTGGGGAAACACCGTATATTTT. Translated: CASSGAWGNTVYF.

The rearrangement joins TRBV10-3 to TRBJ2-3; 7 nucleotides match TRBD1. From germline, CDR1 is ENHRY and CDR2 SYGVKD. V was pared by 0 bases and J by 6 bases, with 12 bases of the junction left unmatched. The length of the CDR3 is 17 residues. The CDR3 loop reads CAISESPTGTLTDTQYF. The CDR3 DNA is TGTGCCATCAGTGAGTCACCGACAGGGACACTCACGGATACGCAGTATTTT.

This clonotype was seen at least ten times. The chain has TRBV7-9 and TRBJ2-7; 12 bases map to TRBD1. The CDR3 sequence is 17 residues long. Germline assignment: CDR1 SEHNR and CDR2 FQNEAQ (reference sequence). J was trimmed by 7 bases and V by 1 base; bases with no gene match: 11. The CDR3 sequence: CASSLGNRGQGAREQYF. The CDR3 bases are TGTGCCAGCAGCTTAGGAAATAGGGGACAGGGGGCTCGGGAGCAGTACTTC.

This clonotype was observed many times. The chain has TRBV6-1 and TRBJ2-1; D gene uncertain. CDR1 is MNHNS, CDR2 SASEGT, per germline. The CDR3 is made up of 13 amino acids. The V gene lost 3 bases and the J gene lost 2 bases, with 5 bases spanning the gap. The CDR3 nucleotides are TGTGCCAGCAGTGATCTTGCCTACAATGAGCAGTTCTTC. Its protein product is CASSDLAYNEQFF.

At least ten counts were recorded for this clonotype. V and J are TRBV24-1 and TRBJ2-3; tentatively, D is TRBD2 (7 bases). CDR3 length: 15 amino acids. The V gene's germline CDR1 is KGHDR and CDR2 SFDVKD. V lost 3 bases and J 7 bases, leaving 16 bases between the germline ends. The CDR3 sequence: CATSDLRGGVNTQYF. In nucleotides, the CDR3 is TGTGCCACCAGTGATCTGAGGGGGGGAGTTAATACGCAGTATTTT.

The chain carries TRBV2 and TRBJ2-5; D might be TRBD1 (8 bases). The V gene lost 6 bases and the J gene lost 4 bases, with 18 bases spanning the gap. The CDR3 runs 15 residues. CDR1 is SNHLY and CDR2 is FYNNEI in the germline V gene. CDR3 coding DNA: TGTGCCAGCAGCCGATGGGGGGGGACAGGAGAGACCCAGTACTTC. Translation: CASSRWGGTGETQYF.

This clonotype was seen at least ten times. The gene calls are TRBV9 and TRBJ1-1, with D perhaps TRBD1 (6 bases). Trimming removed 7 bases at V and 1 base at J, with 14 bases between. The germline V gene encodes CDR1 SGDLS and CDR2 YYNGEE. This CDR3 is built from 14 residues. In nucleotides, the CDR3 is TGTGCCAGCGGGCCACAGGGAAAGAACACTGAAGCTTTCTTT. Protein: CASGPQGKNTEAFF.

This sequence joins TRBV29-1 and TRBJ2-7, with D perhaps matching TRBD2 (5 bases). The V and J ends lost 4 bases and 2 bases respectively, with 6 bases between them. The CDR3 spans 11 residues. Germline values: CDR1 SQVTM, CDR2 ANQGSEA. The CDR3 protein is CSVGGAYEQYF. In nucleotides, the CDR3 is TGCAGCGTTGGGGGAGCCTACGAGCAGTACTTC.

This clonotype has just one count. This rearrangement joins TRBV6-4 to TRBJ2-7; 9 bases align to TRBD1. The CDR3 length is 16 residues. Trimming at V came to 4 bases and at J to 1 base, leaving 8 bases not matched to a gene. In germline, CDR1 is MRHNA, CDR2 SNTAGT. The CDR3 DNA reads as TGTGCCAGCAGTGCGTACCCGGGACAGGGTTCCTACGAGCAGTACTTC. Translated, it gives CASSAYPGQGSYEQYF.

The V and J genes are TRBV6-5 and TRBJ2-7; the D gene is possibly TRBD2 (6 bases). From germline, CDR1 is MNHEY and CDR2 SVGAGI. The CDR3 has 13 amino acids. With 2 bases removed from V and 6 bases from J, the gap between germline ends came to 11 bases. This CDR3 reads CASSYRMGGEQYF. The CDR3 nucleotides read TGTGCCAGCAGTTACCGGATGGGAGGCGAGCAGTACTTC.

The sample holds one count of this clonotype. One end of the junction is discordant with germline, which a read error may explain. CDR3: CASSQSRDRANTEALF. In nucleotides, the CDR3 is TGTGCCAGCAGCCAAAGTCGGGACAGGGCGAACACTGAAGCTCTCTTT. The gene calls are TRBV7-8 and TRBJ1-1; 9 bases are a match to TRBD1. The germline CDR1 and CDR2 sequences are SGHVS and FQNEAQ. The CDR3 runs 16 residues. Based on the CDR3 plus reference TRBV7-8 and TRBJ1-1, the full variable domain is GAGVSQSPRYKVAKRGQDVALRCDPISGHVSLFWYQQALGQGPEFLTYFQNEAQLDKSGLPSDRFFAERPEGSVSTLKIQRTQQEDSAVYLCASSQSRDRANTEALFGQGTRLTVV.

V gene TRBV6-4 combines with J gene TRBJ1-6; 7 nucleotides line up with TRBD1. The germline CDR1 and CDR2 sequences are MRHNA and SNTAGT. The CDR3 loop spans 13 amino acids. The CDR3 spells CGQRQGGNSPLHF. As DNA, the CDR3 is TGTGGACAACGACAGGGTGGGAATTCACCCCTCCACTTT.

A note on this clonotype: This sequence may be a read error, since a much larger clone differs from it by one base. The chain carries TRBV19 and TRBJ1-2; 9 nucleotides line up with TRBD1. CDR1 LNHDA and CDR2 SQIVND come from the germline V gene (reference sequence). This CDR3 is built from 19 residues. J lost 2 bases, V lost 5 bases, and 18 bases had no gene match. CDR3 protein: CASSPLGGQGKSANYGYTF. The CDR3 DNA reads as TGTGCCAGTAGTCCGTTAGGGGGACAGGGAAAAAGTGCGAACTATGGCTACACCTTC.